This record concerns one T cell receptor beta chain sequence. The antigen this receptor binds is unknown. No quality values exist for individual bases; no much larger clone is one base distant. The data stem from a study of blood T cell repertoires in COVID-19 (dated by TCRdb to 2019 to 2021). About the full investigation: The collaborator samples originated in the United States, Italy and Spain and spanned the acute and convalescent phases of COVID-19. Sample metadata almost always included a de-identified subject ID, COVID-19 status, age in years and sex. The material from the prospective study consisted of cDNA or gDNA derived from T cells, B-cell-depleted T cells, or PBMCs. The dataset comprised deeply sampled blood TCRbeta repertoires from subjects exposed to, actively infected with, or recovered from COVID-19. Samples were obtained from the ongoing ImmuneRACE study (first 160 participants) and from some 1,200 subjects provided by 6 global collaborators. Where available, HLA class I and class II types were obtained from metadata supplied by the sample provider rather than from assay-based typing. A freely available public database, intended as a resource for researchers studying the immune response to SARS-CoV-2, is where the repertoires were released.

One collaborating source in Seattle enrolled patients during active infection and followed them longitudinally through the course of disease. Whole blood was collected in K2EDTA tubes by collaborating institutions according to the institutions' own protocols. For TCRbeta analysis, collaborators shipped samples in one of three forms: frozen whole blood, isolated PBMCs, or DNA extracted from either of those sample types. V and J are truncated by 4 bases and 6 bases respectively, leaving an intervening sequence of 8 bases. CDR1 and CDR2 are read off the germline V gene as MDHEN and SYDVKM. There are 12 amino acids in the CDR3, from cysteine to phenylalanine inclusive. The kept DNA is CDR3 alone, 36 bases in frame from the first base. TCRbeta CDR3 regions were amplified from genomic DNA by means of the immunoSEQ Assay, a bias-controlled multiplex PCR. The authors' analysis ran thus. Within the assay, amplification of reference gene primers was used to estimate how many nucleated cells each sample contained. To quantify the absolute abundance of each unique TCRbeta CDR3 rearrangement, sequence reads were collapsed and filtered. For each sample, productive Simpson clonality was calculated as the square root of Simpson's diversity index across productive rearrangements. TCRdb stores this immuneACCESS table with in-frame sequences only. Part of the clones is absent; in the studies checked, under half of the shortfall reflects unresolved V genes, and no reason is known for the rest. V, J and clone size are those of that table, while D and trimming were read from the DNA. This sample gives about 170,000 clones in total; 82% of them show up just once. The top ten clonotypes cover around 7% of the sample.

Here is what the overall study found, with its caveats: How much clinical and demographic metadata was included differed by source and by participant, and the metadata was provided uncurated.

This sequence originates from a middle-aged woman with COVID-19, enrolled during active disease. Material for sequencing was peripheral blood. The chain joins TRBV28 to TRBJ2-3; no confident D gene assignment can be made. The CDR3 protein: CASSSSGDTQYF. The bases are TGTGCCAGCAGTTCCTCCGGTGATACGCAGTATTTT.